This T cell receptor beta chain stems from a study of T cells in localized non-small cell lung cancer. This CDR3 comprises 14 residues. The V gene's germline CDR1 is SGHNT and CDR2 YYREEE (reference sequence). Unmatched junction bases numbered 4, after V lost 4 bases and J lost 5 bases. Overall study findings and caveats: Heterogeneity remains possible because sequencing was limited to only one tumor region. The appearance of a median roughly 58 of the top 100 tumor clones was seen in adjacent lung.

This clone was observed a single time. No antigen is known for it. Profiling relied on immunoSEQ multiplex PCR, and the TCRdb table lists in-frame clones only, not all of them. Among some 51,000 clones listed, 75% to 90% were seen once. V and J are TRBV5-4 and TRBJ1-5; the match to TRBD1 covers 9 bases. Sequencing was performed on peripheral blood, taken before any cancer treatment. This clonotype was sampled from a woman aged 40-69 years with stage I lung adenocarcinoma. The CDR3, as DNA: TGTGCCAGCAGCCTCACAGGGGGCGATCAGCCCCAGCATTTT. Protein: CASSLTGGDQPQHF.